One and the same sample provided the 7 T cell receptor beta chains below, sequenced in a study of cytomegalovirus exposure and HLA in healthy donors. Sequenced by immunoSEQ multiplex PCR; TCRdb stores in-frame clones only, minus some. This sample yields 56,000 or so clones, of which around 93% are seen a single time; around 1.7% belongs to the top ten. The source material was PBMCs. These receptors were obtained from a woman aged 18-35 years in good health and CMV-seropositive.

V usage is TRBV10-3 and J usage is TRBJ2-5, with 7 nucleotides matching TRBD2. The J call is uncertain, as TRBJ2-7 better fits the DNA end. From germline, CDR1 is ENHRY and CDR2 SYGVKD. This CDR3 comprises 15 residues. CDR3 protein: CAISEPSGVNYEQYF. The CDR3 DNA is TGTGCCATCAGTGAGCCTAGCGGTGTCAACTACGAGCAGTACTTC.

The chain uses TRBV11-2 and TRBJ1-1; TRBD1 matches at 9 bases. Germline loops: CDR1 SGHAT, CDR2 FQNNGV. The V segment lost 3 bases and the J segment 5 bases; nucleotides outside the gene matches: 7. The length of the CDR3 is 15 residues. CDR3 DNA sequence: TGTGCCAGCAGCTTGGATGGAGGGACAGGGACTGAAGCTTTCTTT. This sequence encodes CASSLDGGTGTEAFF. Full variable domain (outside the CDR3, taken from reference TRBV11-2 and TRBJ1-1): EAGVAQSPRYKIIEKRQSVAFWCNPISGHATLYWYQQILGQGPKLLIQFQNNGVVDDSQLPKDRFSAERLKGVDSTLKIQPAKLEDSAVYLCASSLDGGTGTEAFFGQGTRLTVV.

This chain joins TRBV6-5 and TRBJ2-4, with D tentatively TRBD1 (6 bases). The V gene's germline CDR1 is MNHEY and CDR2 SVGAGI. The CDR3 runs to 14 residues. Trimming stripped 7 bases from V and 1 base from J, with 11 bases between. The CDR3 nucleotides read TGTGCCAGCAACTCGCAGGGGGCCAAAAACATTCAGTACTTC. Its protein is CASNSQGAKNIQYF.

V usage is TRBV6-6 and J usage is TRBJ2-2, with 10 positions matching TRBD2. Germline V lookup: CDR1 MNHNY, CDR2 SVGAGI (reference sequence). V shed 6 bases, J shed 2 bases, and the junction held 6 bases outside the gene matches. This CDR3 contains 16 residues. CDR3 in DNA: TGTGCCAGCAGACCTCAGCGGGGGGGTAACACCGGGGAGCTGTTTTTT. Translating gives CASRPQRGGNTGELFF.

This clone was counted once. CDR3 region: CASSDRTGGFYGYTF. CDR3 in DNA: TGTGCCAGCAGCGACCGGACAGGGGGATTCTATGGCTACACCTTC. The J gene is TRBJ1-2, the V gene TRBV9; TRBD1 matches 10 bases. This CDR3 contains 15 residues. The trim removed 3 bases at V and 4 bases at J, leaving 6 bases unmatched. Germline V gene data show CDR1 as SGDLS and CDR2 as YYNGEE.

The chain is built from TRBV5-4 and TRBJ1-1, with D perhaps matching TRBD1 (5 bases). V lost 4 bases, J lost 3 bases, and 13 bases lay in between. The germline V gene has CDR1 SGHNT and CDR2 YYREEE (reference sequence). The CDR3 sequence is 14 residues long. CDR3 amino acids: CASSQHTRDTEAFF. CDR3 nucleotide sequence: TGTGCCAGCAGCCAACATACCAGGGACACTGAAGCTTTCTTT.

The J gene is TRBJ2-2, the V gene TRBV28; 7 nucleotides line up with TRBD2. J gave up 8 bases and V 2 bases, and 5 bases lay outside the gene matches. From germline, CDR1 is MDHEN and CDR2 SYDVKM. This CDR3 spans 14 amino acids. CDR3 loop: CASSLQRGGGELFF. CDR3 bases: TGTGCCAGCAGTTTACAGAGGGGAGGGGGGGAGCTGTTTTTT.